This paragraph reports one T cell receptor (beta chain). This entry comes from a study of cytomegalovirus exposure and HLA in healthy donors. V dropped 4 bases and J dropped 2; count of bases not matched to a gene: 0. CDR3 length: 14 residues. Germline CDR1 LNHDA, CDR2 SQIVND (reference sequence). Both 60 Vbeta primers and 13 Jbeta primers went into the PCR. Data came from immunoSEQ multiplex PCR; TCRdb stores just in-frame clones and leaves some out. This sample has fewer than 200,000 clones, with roughly 77% found just once. The sequencing sample was made of PBMCs. This sequence originates from a woman aged 18-29 years in good health and CMV-seronegative. The rearrangement joins TRBV19 to TRBJ2-1; 9 positions match TRBD2. CDR3 loop: CASSTSGAYNEQFF. The CDR3 region has the DNA TGTGCCAGTAGTACTAGCGGGGCCTACAATGAGCAGTTCTTC.